Each of the 12 T cell receptor beta chains below was sequenced from the same sample in a study of T cells in Graves' hyperthyroidism and ophthalmopathy. From RNA transcripts, TCR beta CDR3 regions were amplified. First-round RT-PCR with HTBI primers amplified the TCR CDR3 region. TCRdb itself ran the multiplex PCR reads through MiXCR, one entry per CDR3 protein. The sample records 660,000 or so distinct CDR3 sequences, 20% to 25% being singletons. Sequenced input: blood. The receptor source for this set is a man younger than 40 with Graves' ophthalmopathy.

This clonotype was observed many times. This chain joins TRBV7-9 and TRBJ2-3, with 8 bases matching TRBD1. The junction had 6 bases not matched to a gene; V was cut back by 5 bases and J by 2 bases. The CDR3 length is 15 residues. The germline gives CDR1 SEHNR, CDR2 FQNEAQ (reference sequence). The CDR3 region has the DNA TGTGCCAGCAGCAAGACAGGGGCGTACACAGATACGCAGTATTTT. Amino acids: CASSKTGAYTDTQYF.

This clonotype was seen more than once but under ten times. The chain is built from TRBV18 and TRBJ2-3, with D perhaps being TRBD1 or TRBD2 (6 bases each). Per the germline V gene, CDR1 is KGHSH and CDR2 is LQKENI. V lost 1 base, J lost 0 bases, and 14 bases lay in between. The CDR3 is 17 amino acids. The CDR3 coding sequence is TGTGCCAGCTCACCACGTTTCCAGGGGACTAGCACAGATACGCAGTATTTT. Translated, it gives CASSPRFQGTSTDTQYF.

The rearrangement links TRBV5-1 to TRBJ2-1, with 7 bases fitting TRBD1. Germline V gene sequence: CDR1 SGHRS, CDR2 YFSETQ. The J segment lost 10 bases and the V segment lost 1 base, leaving 5 bases of the junction unmatched. The CDR3 spans 13 residues. As DNA, the CDR3 is TGCGCCAGCAGCTTGAGGGCACAGGGGGAGCAGTTCTTC. Translation: CASSLRAQGEQFF. Drawing the rest from reference TRBV5-1 and TRBJ2-1, the complete variable domain is KAGVTQTPRYLIKTRGQQVTLSCSPISGHRSVSWYQQTPGQGLQFLFEYFSETQRNKGNFPGRFSGRQFSNSRSEMNVSTLELGDSALYLCASSLRAQGEQFFGPGTRLTVL.

This clonotype was observed a handful of times. V usage is TRBV13 and J usage is TRBJ2-1; the match to TRBD2 covers 7 bases. Germline V gene sequence: CDR1 PRHDT, CDR2 FYEKMQ (reference sequence). CDR3 size: 18 residues. The ends lost 2 bases at V and 8 bases at J; junction bases unmatched: 18. The CDR3 DNA follows: TGTGCCAGCAGCTTACCCTCCTCGCTAGCGGAACGAGGGGATGAGCAGTTCTTC. Protein sequence: CASSLPSSLAERGDEQFF.

This chain joins TRBV27 and TRBJ2-7, with D possibly TRBD1 on 5 matching bases. V was cut by 2 bases and J by 1 base, with 9 bases left in between. The CDR3 extends over 14 amino acids. Germline values: CDR1 MNHEY, CDR2 SMNVEV (reference sequence). Here the CDR3 reads CASSLRAGSYEQYF. In DNA form, the CDR3 reads TGTGCCAGCAGTTTAAGGGCAGGGTCCTACGAGCAGTACTTC.

The chain uses TRBV30 and TRBJ2-7; 9 bases match TRBD1. CDR1 and CDR2 from the germline V gene are GTSNPN and SVGIG (reference sequence). The CDR3 covers 14 residues. Germline trimming cut 4 bases from V and 3 bases from J; bases unmatched to any gene: 7. CDR3 region: CAWNRGDRVYEQYF. The CDR3 DNA reads TGTGCCTGGAATCGGGGGGACAGGGTCTACGAGCAGTACTTC.

The table lists this clonotype with a few counts. The chain is built from TRBV9 and TRBJ1-6; no clear D. Germline V lookup: CDR1 SGDLS, CDR2 YYNGEE. V was cut by 3 bases and J by 12 bases, with 10 bases left in between. This CDR3 has 12 amino acids. The CDR3 DNA reads TGTGCCAGCAGCGCCCCGCTAGGACCCCTCCACTTT. It is translated as CASSAPLGPLHF.

This clonotype was counted only a few times. This chain connects TRBV5-5 to TRBJ2-2; D is ambiguous. The V end was cut by 1 base, the J end by 6 bases, with 7 bases between. CDR1 is SGHKS, CDR2 YYEKEE, per germline (reference sequence). This CDR3 region has 13 residues. Written as DNA, the CDR3 is TGTGCCAGCAGCTTGAGACAATCCGGGGAGCTGTTTTTT. This gives the protein CASSLRQSGELFF.

This clonotype appeared many times. The rearrangement links TRBV7-2 to TRBJ1-1; D is unclear. From germline, CDR1 is SGHTA and CDR2 FQGNSA. This CDR3 is 14 amino acids long. The ends were cut back, 1 base at V and 1 base at J, with 7 bases in the middle. In nucleotides, the CDR3 is TGTGCCAGCAGCTTAGGCAGACAGAACACTGAAGCTTTCTTT. Translating it yields CASSLGRQNTEAFF.

This chain connects TRBV5-1 to TRBJ2-5; D is uncertain. The CDR3 contains 12 residues. The V gene lost 4 bases and the J gene lost 0 bases, with 4 bases spanning the gap. The germline gives CDR1 SGHRS, CDR2 YFSETQ. For the CDR3, the DNA is TGCGCCAGCAGCGAGTACCAAGAGACCCAGTACTTC. Translating it yields CASSEYQETQYF. Based on the CDR3 plus reference TRBV5-1 and TRBJ2-5, the full variable domain is KAGVTQTPRYLIKTRGQQVTLSCSPISGHRSVSWYQQTPGQGLQFLFEYFSETQRNKGNFPGRFSGRQFSNSRSEMNVSTLELGDSALYLCASSEYQETQYFGPGTRLLVL.

This clonotype was counted only a few times. The chain couples TRBV4-1 to TRBJ1-4; 8 bases agree with TRBD1. The CDR3 sequence is 15 residues long. The junction had 8 bases not matched to a gene; V was cut back by 3 bases and J by 8 bases. The germline V gene has CDR1 MGHRA and CDR2 YSYEKL. CDR3 residues: CASSQAGTGSEKLFF. CDR3 in DNA: TGCGCCAGCAGCCAGGCTGGGACAGGTAGCGAAAAACTGTTTTTT.

This clonotype has only a few counts. The junction shows a germline mismatch at one end, possibly a read error. V is TRBV12-3 or TRBV12-4 and J is TRBJ1-1, with a weak D call TRBD1 (5 bases). CDR3 length: 13 residues. The CDR3 nucleotides read TGTGCCGGCAGGCGCAGGGAGGACACTGAAGCTTTCTTT. Its protein is CAGRRREDTEAFF.